This entry features one TCR beta chain sequence. Its target is not known. The data stem from a study of vaccination and CD4 T cells after COVID-19. The wider study: It was a median around 92 days after diagnosis, with a range of 35 to 161, that post-COVID samples were drawn. Researchers treated cells with overlapping spike peptides taken from SARS-CoV-2, HCoV-NL63, HCoV-OC43 and HCoV-229E. Study-wide points: This study had few convalescent patients and no early post-infection samples.

Germline CDR1 and CDR2: SGHTA and FQGNSA. V dropped 4 bases and J dropped 2; count of bases not matched to a gene: 9. The CDR3 sequence is 16 residues long. Oncomine TCR Beta short-read sequencing was applied to DNA from cultured CD4+ T cells. The genomic DNA was obtained from cultured CD4+ T cells by extraction with the QIAamp micro DNA kit. One entry per CDR3 protein results from TCRdb running MiXCR on the PCR reads. This sample has several thousand distinct CDR3 sequences, with around 66% found just once. The treatment: approximately 10-day PBMC culture with coronavirus spike peptide pools or control peptides (ViraFEST assay).

The V and J genes are TRBV7-2 and TRBJ2-7, with 9 bases lining up with TRBD2. This specimen consisted of cultured CD4+ T cells from blood, obtained after SARS-CoV-2 vaccination. The source is a human donor with COVID-19. The CDR3 spells CASSSPAGGGAYEQYF. CDR3 DNA: TGTGCCAGCAGCTCACCCGCGGGCGGGGGGGCCTACGAGCAGTACTTC.